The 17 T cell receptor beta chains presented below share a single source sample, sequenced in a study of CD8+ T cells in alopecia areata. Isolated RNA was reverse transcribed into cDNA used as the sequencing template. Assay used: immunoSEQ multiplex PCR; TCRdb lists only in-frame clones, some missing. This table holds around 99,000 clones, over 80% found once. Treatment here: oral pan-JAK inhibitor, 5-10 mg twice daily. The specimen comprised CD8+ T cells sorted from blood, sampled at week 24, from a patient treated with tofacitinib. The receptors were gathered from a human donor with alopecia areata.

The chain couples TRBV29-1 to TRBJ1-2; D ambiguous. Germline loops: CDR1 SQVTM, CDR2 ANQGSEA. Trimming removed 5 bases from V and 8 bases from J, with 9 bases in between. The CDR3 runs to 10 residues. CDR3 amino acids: CSVITTGYTF. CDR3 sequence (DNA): TGCAGCGTTATTACGACCGGCTACACCTTC.

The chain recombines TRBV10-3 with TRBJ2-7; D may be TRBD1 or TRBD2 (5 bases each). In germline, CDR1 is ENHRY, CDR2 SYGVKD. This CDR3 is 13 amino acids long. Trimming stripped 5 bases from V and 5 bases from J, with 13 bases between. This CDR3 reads CAISLSGRDEQYF. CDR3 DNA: TGTGCCATCAGTCTCTCGGGGCGGGACGAGCAGTACTTC.

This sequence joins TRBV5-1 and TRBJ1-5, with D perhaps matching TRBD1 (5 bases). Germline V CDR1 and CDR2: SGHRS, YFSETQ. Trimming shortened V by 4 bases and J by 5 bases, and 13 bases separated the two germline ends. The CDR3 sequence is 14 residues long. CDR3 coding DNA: TGCGCCAGCAGCCCGAGGGGAGGGGATCAGCCCCAGCATTTT. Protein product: CASSPRGGDQPQHF.

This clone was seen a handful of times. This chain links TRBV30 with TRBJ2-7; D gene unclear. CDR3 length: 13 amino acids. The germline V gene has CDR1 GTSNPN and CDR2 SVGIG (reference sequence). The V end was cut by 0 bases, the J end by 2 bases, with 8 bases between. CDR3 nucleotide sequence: TGTGCCTGGAGTGTAGGTGGGGCCTACGAGCAGTACTTC. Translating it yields CAWSVGGAYEQYF. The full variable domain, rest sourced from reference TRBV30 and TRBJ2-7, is SQTIHQWPATLVQPVGSPLSLECTVEGTSNPNLYWYRQAAGRGLQLLFYSVGIGQISSEVPQNLSASRPQDRQFILSSKKLLLSDSGFYLCAWSVGGAYEQYFGPGTRLTVT.

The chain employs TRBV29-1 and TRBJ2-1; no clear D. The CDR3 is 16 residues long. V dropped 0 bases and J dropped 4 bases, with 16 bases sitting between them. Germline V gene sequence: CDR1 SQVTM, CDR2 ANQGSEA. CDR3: CSVEDLEGSDYNEQFF. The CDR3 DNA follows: TGCAGCGTTGAAGATCTAGAAGGGTCGGATTACAATGAGCAGTTCTTC.

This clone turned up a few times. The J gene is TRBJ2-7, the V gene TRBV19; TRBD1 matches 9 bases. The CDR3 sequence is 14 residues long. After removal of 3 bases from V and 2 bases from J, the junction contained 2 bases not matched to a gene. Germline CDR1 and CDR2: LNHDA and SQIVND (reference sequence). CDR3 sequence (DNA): TGTGCCAGTAGTATCGGGACAGGGACCTACGAGCAGTACTTC. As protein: CASSIGTGTYEQYF.

CDR3 region: CASSYSMDRGQYEQYF. CDR3 DNA: TGTGCCAGCAGTTACTCGATGGACAGGGGGCAGTACGAGCAGTACTTC. The rearrangement joins TRBV6-5 to TRBJ2-7; 11 nucleotides align to TRBD1. The CDR3 consists of 16 residues. Per germline, CDR1 MNHEY and CDR2 SVGAGI. Trimming took 0 bases from V and 4 from J; bases not matched to a gene: 5.

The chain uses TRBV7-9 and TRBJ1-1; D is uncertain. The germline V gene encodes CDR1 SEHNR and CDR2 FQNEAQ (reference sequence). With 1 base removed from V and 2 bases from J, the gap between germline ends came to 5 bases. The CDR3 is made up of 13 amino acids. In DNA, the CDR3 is TGTGCCAGCAGCTTAGGGCGAAACACTGAAGCTTTCTTT. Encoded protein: CASSLGRNTEAFF.

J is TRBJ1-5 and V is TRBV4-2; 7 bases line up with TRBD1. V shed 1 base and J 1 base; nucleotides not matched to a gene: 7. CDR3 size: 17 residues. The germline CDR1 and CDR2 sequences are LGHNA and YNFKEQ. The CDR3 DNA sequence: TGTGCCAGCAGCCAAGCTCGGGGACAGCAAAGCAATCAGCCCCAGCATTTT. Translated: CASSQARGQQSNQPQHF.

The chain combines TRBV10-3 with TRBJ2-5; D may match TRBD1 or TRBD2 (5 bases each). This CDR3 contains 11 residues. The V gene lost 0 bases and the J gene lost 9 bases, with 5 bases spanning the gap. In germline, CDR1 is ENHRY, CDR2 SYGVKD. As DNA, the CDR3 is TGTGCCATCAGTGAGTCGGGACCCCAGTACTTC. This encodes CAISESGPQYF.

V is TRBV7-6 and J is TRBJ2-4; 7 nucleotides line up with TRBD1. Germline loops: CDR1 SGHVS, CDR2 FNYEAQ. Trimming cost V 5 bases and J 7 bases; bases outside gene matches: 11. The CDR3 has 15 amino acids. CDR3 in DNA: TGTGCCAGCAGCCCCGAGACAGGGCTAATGAACATTCAGTACTTC. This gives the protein CASSPETGLMNIQYF.

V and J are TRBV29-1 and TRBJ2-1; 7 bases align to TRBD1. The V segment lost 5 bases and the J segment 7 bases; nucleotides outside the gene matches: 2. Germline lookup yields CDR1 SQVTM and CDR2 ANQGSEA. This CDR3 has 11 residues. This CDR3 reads CSVPQGNEQFF. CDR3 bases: TGCAGCGTTCCACAGGGGAATGAGCAGTTCTTC.

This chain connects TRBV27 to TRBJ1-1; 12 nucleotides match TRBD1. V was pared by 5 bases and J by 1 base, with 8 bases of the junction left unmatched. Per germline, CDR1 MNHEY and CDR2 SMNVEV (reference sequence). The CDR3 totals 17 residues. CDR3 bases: TGTGCCAGCAGTACCGGGACAGGGGGCATGGGGAACACTGAAGCTTTCTTT. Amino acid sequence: CASSTGTGGMGNTEAFF.

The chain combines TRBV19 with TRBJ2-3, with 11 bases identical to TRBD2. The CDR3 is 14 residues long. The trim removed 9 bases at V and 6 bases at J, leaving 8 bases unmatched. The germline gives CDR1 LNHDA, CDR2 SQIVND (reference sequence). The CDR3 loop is CASQTSGVEDTQYF. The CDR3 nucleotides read TGTGCCAGCCAGACTAGCGGGGTCGAGGATACGCAGTATTTT. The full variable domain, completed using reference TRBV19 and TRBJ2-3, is DGGITQSPKYLFRKEGQNVTLSCEQNLNHDAMYWYRQDPGQGLRLIYYSQIVNDFQKGDIAEGYSVSREKKESFPLTVTSAQKNPTAFYLCASQTSGVEDTQYFGPGTRLTVL.

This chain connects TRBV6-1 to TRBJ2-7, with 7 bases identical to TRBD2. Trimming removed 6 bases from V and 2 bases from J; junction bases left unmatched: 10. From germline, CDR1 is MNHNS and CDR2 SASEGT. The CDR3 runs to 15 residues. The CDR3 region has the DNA TGTGCCAGCAGGCCGGGGGGAGGGAGTACCTACGAGCAGTACTTC. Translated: CASRPGGGSTYEQYF.

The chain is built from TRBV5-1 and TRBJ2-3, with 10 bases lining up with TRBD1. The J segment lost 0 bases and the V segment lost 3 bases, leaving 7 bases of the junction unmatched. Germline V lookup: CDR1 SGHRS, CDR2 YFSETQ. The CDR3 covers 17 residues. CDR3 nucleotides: TGCGCCAGCAGCTGGAGGGACAGGGGATCTAGCACAGATACGCAGTATTTT. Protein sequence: CASSWRDRGSSTDTQYF.

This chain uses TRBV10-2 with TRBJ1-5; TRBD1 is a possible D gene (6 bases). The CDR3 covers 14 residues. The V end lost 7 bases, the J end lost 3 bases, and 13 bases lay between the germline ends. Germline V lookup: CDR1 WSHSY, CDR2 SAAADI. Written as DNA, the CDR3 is TGCGCCAGCAAGCAAACAGGGTACAATCAGCCCCAGCATTTT. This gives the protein CASKQTGYNQPQHF.